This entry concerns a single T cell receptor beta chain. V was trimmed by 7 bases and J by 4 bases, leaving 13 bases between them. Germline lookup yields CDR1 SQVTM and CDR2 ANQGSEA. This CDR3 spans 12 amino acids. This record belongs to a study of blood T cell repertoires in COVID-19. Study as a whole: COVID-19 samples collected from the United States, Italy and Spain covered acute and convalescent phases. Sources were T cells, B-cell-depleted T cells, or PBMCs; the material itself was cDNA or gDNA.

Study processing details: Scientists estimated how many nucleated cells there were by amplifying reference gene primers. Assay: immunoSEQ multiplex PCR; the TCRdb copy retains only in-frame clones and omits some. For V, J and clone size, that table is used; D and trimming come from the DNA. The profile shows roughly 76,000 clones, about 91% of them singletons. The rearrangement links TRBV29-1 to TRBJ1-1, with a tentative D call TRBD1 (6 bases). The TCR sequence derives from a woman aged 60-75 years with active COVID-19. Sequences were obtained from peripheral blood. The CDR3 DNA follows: TGCAGCGCCGGACAGTTCGGCACTGAAGCTTTCTTT. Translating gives CSAGQFGTEAFF.